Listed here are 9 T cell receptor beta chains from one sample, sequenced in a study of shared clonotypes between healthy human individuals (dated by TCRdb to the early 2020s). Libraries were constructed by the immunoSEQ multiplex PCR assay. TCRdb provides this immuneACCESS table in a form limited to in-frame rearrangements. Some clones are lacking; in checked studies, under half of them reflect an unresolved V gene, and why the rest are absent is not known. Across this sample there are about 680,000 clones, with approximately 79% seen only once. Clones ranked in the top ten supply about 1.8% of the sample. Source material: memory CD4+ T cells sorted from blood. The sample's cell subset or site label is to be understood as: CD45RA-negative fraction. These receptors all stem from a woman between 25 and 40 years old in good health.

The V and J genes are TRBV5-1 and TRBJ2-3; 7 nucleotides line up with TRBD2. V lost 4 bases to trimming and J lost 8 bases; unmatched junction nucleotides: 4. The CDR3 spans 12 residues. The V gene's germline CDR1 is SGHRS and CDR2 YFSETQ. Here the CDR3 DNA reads TGCGCCAGCAGCCAGACGGGAGGTACGCAGTATTTT. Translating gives CASSQTGGTQYF.

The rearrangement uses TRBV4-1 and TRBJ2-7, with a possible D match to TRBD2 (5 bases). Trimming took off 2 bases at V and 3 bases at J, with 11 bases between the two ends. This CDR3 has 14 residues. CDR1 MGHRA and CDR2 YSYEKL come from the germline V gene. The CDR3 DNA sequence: TGCGCCAGCAGCCAAATATCGGGATTCTACGAGCAGTACTTC. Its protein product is CASSQISGFYEQYF.

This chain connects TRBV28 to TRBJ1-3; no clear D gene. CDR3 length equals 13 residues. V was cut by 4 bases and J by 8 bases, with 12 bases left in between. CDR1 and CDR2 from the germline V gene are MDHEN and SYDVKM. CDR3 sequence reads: CASSSLRVYTIYF. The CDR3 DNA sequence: TGTGCCAGCAGTTCGTTAAGGGTTTACACCATATATTTT.

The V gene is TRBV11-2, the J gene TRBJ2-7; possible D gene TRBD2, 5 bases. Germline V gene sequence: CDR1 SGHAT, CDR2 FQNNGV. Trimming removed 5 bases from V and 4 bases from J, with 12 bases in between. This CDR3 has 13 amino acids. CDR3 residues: CASSQGSRYEQYF. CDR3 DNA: TGTGCCAGCAGCCAAGGGAGCAGATACGAGCAGTACTTC. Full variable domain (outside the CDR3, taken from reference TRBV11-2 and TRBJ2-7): EAGVAQSPRYKIIEKRQSVAFWCNPISGHATLYWYQQILGQGPKLLIQFQNNGVVDDSQLPKDRFSAERLKGVDSTLKIQPAKLEDSAVYLCASSQGSRYEQYFGPGTRLTVT.

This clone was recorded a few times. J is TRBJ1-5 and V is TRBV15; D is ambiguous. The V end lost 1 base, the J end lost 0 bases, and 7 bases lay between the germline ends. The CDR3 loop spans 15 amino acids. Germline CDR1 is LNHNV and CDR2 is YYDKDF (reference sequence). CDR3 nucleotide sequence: TGTGCCACCAGCAGAGCAAGGCTTAGCAATCAGCCCCAGCATTTT. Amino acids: CATSRARLSNQPQHF.

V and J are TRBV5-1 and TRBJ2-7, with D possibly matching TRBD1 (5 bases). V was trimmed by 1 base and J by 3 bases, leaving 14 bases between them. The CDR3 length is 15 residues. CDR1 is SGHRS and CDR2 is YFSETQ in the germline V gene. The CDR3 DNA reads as TGCGCCAGCAGCTTGTTTGCGACAGCCGGCTACGAGCAGTACTTC. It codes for CASSLFATAGYEQYF.

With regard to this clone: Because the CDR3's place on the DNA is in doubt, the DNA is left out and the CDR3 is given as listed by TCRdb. The CDR3 reads CASSSSGYEQYF. The gene calls are TRBV10-2 and TRBJ2-7; the table assigns TRBD2, which was not confirmed against the DNA. Per the germline V gene, CDR1 is WSHSY and CDR2 is SAAADI. The CDR3 contains 12 residues when both ends are counted.

The CDR3 nucleotides are TGTGCCAGCAGCTCGGGACAGGGGGCTGATTTCTTT. It codes for CASSSGQGADFF. The J gene is TRBJ1-1, the V gene TRBV6-6, with TRBD1 identical over 12 bases. Trimming took 6 bases from V and 13 from J; bases not matched to a gene: 6. The CDR3 covers 12 residues. Germline-derived CDR1 and CDR2 are MNHNY and SVGAGI (reference sequence).

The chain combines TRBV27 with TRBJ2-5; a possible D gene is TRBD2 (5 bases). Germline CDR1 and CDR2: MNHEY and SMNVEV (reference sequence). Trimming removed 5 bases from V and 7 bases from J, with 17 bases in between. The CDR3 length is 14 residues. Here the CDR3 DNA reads TGTGCCAGCAGTCCAAGGATGGACTTGCGGACCCAGTACTTC. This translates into CASSPRMDLRTQYF.